A selection of T cell receptor beta chains follows, all from one sample in a study of memory CD4+ T cells and cytomegalovirus serostatus. The protocol was immunoSEQ multiplex PCR, while the TCRdb copy is restricted to in-frame clones and leaves out a portion. The profile shows 35,000 to 45,000 clones, about three quarters of them singletons. Sequencing was performed on memory CD4+ T cells from blood. The receptor set was obtained from an adult in good health and CMV-seronegative. Both conserved end residues are part of each CDR3. The D gene is left open where the match is weak. Some rows mark clone size as missing; the rest say once, few, many or name a class of expanded clone.

>-|-|TRBJ2-2|TRBV19
CASIRQGSGTGELFF
TGTGCCAGTATACGGCAGGGGTCGGGCACCGGGGAGCTGTTTTTT
>TRBD2|-|TRBJ2-1|TRBV2
CASSNQRGGPNEQFF
TGTGCCAGCAGTAACCAGCGGGGGGGCCCAAATGAGCAGTTCTTC
>TRBD1|-|TRBJ1-4|TRBV2
CASSITGGANEKLFF
TGTGCCAGCAGTATCACAGGGGGGGCGAATGAAAAACTGTTTTTT
>-|-|TRBJ1-1|TRBV19
CASGGERGPGNPKNTEAFF
TGTGCCAGTGGGGGTGAACGGGGTCCCGGCAACCCTAAGAACACTGAAGCTTTCTTT
>TRBD1|-|TRBJ1-2|TRBV19
CASFRQGYGYTF
TGTGCCAGTTTCCGACAGGGGTACGGCTACACCTTC
>TRBD2|-|TRBJ2-1|TRBV7-2
CASAGEGPGREEQFF
TGTGCCAGCGCTGGGGAGGGACCTGGGCGGGAGGAGCAGTTCTTC
>TRBD1|few|TRBJ1-1|TRBV5-1
CASSLQGLSDTEAFF
TGCGCCAGCAGCTTACAGGGGCTATCGGACACTGAAGCTTTCTTT
>-|-|TRBJ2-4|TRBV12-2
CASRLGLAGRENIQYF
TGTGCAAGTCGCTTAGGATTGGCAGGGCGGGAAAACATTCAGTACTTC
>-|-|TRBJ2-5|TRBV18
CASSPGRTSREETQYF
TGTGCCAGCTCACCAGGAAGAACTAGCCGGGAGGAGACCCAGTACTTC
>-|-|TRBJ1-3|TRBV28
CASSFWDLSSSGNTIYF
TGTGCCAGCAGTTTTTGGGACCTATCGAGCTCTGGAAACACCATATATTTT
>-|-|TRBJ1-1|TRBV5-1
CASSKRDGTVNTEAFF
TGCGCCAGCAGTAAGCGAGACGGGACGGTAAACACTGAAGCTTTCTTT
>-|-|TRBJ1-3|TRBV9
CASTSGNTIYF
TGTGCCAGCACTTCTGGAAACACCATATATTTT
>-|once|TRBJ2-5|TRBV7-2
CASSLIGETQYF
TGTGCCAGCAGCTTAATAGGGGAGACCCAGTACTTC
>TRBD1|-|TRBJ1-4|TRBV15
CATSRGPWTGPNEKLFF
TGTGCCACCAGCAGAGGTCCGTGGACAGGGCCTAATGAAAAACTGTTTTTT
>TRBD1|-|TRBJ1-5|TRBV10-2
CASSAGQASNQPQHF
TGCGCCAGCAGTGCGGGACAGGCTAGCAATCAGCCCCAGCATTTT
>-|-|TRBJ1-6|TRBV30
CAWSPSPGAYNSPLHF
TGTGCCTGGAGTCCCTCCCCCGGAGCTTATAATTCACCCCTCCACTTT
>-|-|TRBJ2-1|TRBV7-2
CASSSPLGGSSYNEQFF
TGTGCCAGCAGCTCGCCTCTCGGCGGAAGCTCCTACAATGAGCAGTTCTTC